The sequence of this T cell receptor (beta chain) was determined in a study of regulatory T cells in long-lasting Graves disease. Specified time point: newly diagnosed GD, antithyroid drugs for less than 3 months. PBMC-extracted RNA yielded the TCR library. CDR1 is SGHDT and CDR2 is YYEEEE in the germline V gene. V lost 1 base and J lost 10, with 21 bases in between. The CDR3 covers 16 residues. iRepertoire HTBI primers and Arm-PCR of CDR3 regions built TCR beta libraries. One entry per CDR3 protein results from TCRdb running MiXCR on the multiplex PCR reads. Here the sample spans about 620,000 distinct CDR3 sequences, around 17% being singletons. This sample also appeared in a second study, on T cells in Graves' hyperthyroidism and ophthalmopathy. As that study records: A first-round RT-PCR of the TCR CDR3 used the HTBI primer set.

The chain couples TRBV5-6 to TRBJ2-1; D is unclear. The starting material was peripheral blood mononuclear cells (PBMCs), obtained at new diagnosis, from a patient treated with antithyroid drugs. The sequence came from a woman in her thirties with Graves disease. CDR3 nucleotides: TGTGCCAGCAGCTTGTTGACTTCGTTGTTGGGGTACGAGCAGTTCTTC. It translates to CASSLLTSLLGYEQFF.